This is a list of T cell receptor beta chains from one sample in a study of cytomegalovirus exposure and HLA in healthy donors. TCRdb's table, derived via immunoSEQ multiplex PCR, lists solely in-frame clones and lacks some. The repertoire holds 100,000 or so clones, less than 80% seen once, with around 3.9% in the top ten. The sample was PBMCs. Receptors were obtained from a man between 25 and 39 years old in good health and CMV-seropositive. CDR3s include the opening cysteine and the closing phenylalanine or tryptophan. D genes are given only for firm matches. Clone size is not always given. Where it is, it says once, few, many or a class for expanded clones.

clone_size: once
j_call: TRBJ2-3
d_call: TRBD2
v_call: TRBV11-2
cdr3_length: 17
cdr3_nt: TGTGCCAGCAGTTTGCCGGGACTAGCGGGGCCCACAGATACGCAGTATTTT
cdr3_aa: CASSLPGLAGPTDTQYF

clone_size: NA
j_call: TRBJ2-3
d_call: NA
v_call: TRBV18
cdr3_length: 15
cdr3_nt: TGTGCCAGCTCCCTCGCGAGTTCTAGCACAGATACGCAGTATTTT
cdr3_aa: CASSLASSSTDTQYF

clone_size: once
j_call: TRBJ1-1
d_call: TRBD1
v_call: TRBV11-2
cdr3_length: 15
cdr3_nt: TGTGCCAGCAGCTTTGGGGGACAGGGGATTGAAGGAGCTTTCTTT
cdr3_aa: CASSFGGQGIEGAFF

clone_size: NA
j_call: TRBJ2-3
d_call: TRBD2
v_call: TRBV5-4
cdr3_length: 16
cdr3_nt: TGTGCCAGCACACTTAGCGGGGGGACTAGCACAGATACGCAGTATTTT
cdr3_aa: CASTLSGGTSTDTQYF

clone_size: NA
j_call: TRBJ2-2
d_call: TRBD2
v_call: TRBV4-1
cdr3_length: 15
cdr3_nt: TGCGCCAGCAGCCTGTCAGCGGGAAACACCGGGGAGCTGTTTTTT
cdr3_aa: CASSLSAGNTGELFF

clone_size: NA
j_call: TRBJ2-3
d_call: TRBD2
v_call: TRBV6-5
cdr3_length: 15
cdr3_nt: TGTGCCAGCTCGTTAGCGGGGGGGCGATGGGATACGCAGTATTTT
cdr3_aa: CASSLAGGRWDTQYF

clone_size: NA
j_call: TRBJ2-1
d_call: TRBD2
v_call: TRBV6-5
cdr3_length: 15
cdr3_nt: TGTGCCAGCACCCCCGCAGCGGGGGGCGGGAATGAGCAGTTCTTC
cdr3_aa: CASTPAAGGGNEQFF

clone_size: few
j_call: TRBJ1-2
d_call: NA
v_call: TRBV7-9
cdr3_length: 13
cdr3_nt: TGTGCCAGCAGCTTAGGCAGGGCGGATGGCTACACCTTC
cdr3_aa: CASSLGRADGYTF

clone_size: NA
j_call: TRBJ2-2
d_call: NA
v_call: TRBV23-1
cdr3_length: 15
cdr3_nt: TGCGCCAGCAGTCAAGAGTGTATGGACACCGGGGAGCTGTTTTTT
cdr3_aa: CASSQECMDTGELFF

clone_size: few
j_call: TRBJ2-4
d_call: NA
v_call: TRBV27
cdr3_length: 13
cdr3_nt: TGTGCCAGCAGTTTACGTGTATTTCACATTCAGTACTTC
cdr3_aa: CASSLRVFHIQYF

clone_size: NA
j_call: TRBJ2-3
d_call: TRBD2
v_call: TRBV5-1
cdr3_length: 16
cdr3_nt: TGCGCCAGCAGCTTGCCTAGCGGGGCTACATGGGATACGCAGTATTTT
cdr3_aa: CASSLPSGATWDTQYF

clone_size: NA
j_call: TRBJ1-4
d_call: NA
v_call: TRBV7-2
cdr3_length: 14
cdr3_nt: TGTGCCAGCAGCTTGGGAGGCCCCGGTGAAAAACTGTTTTTT
cdr3_aa: CASSLGGPGEKLFF

clone_size: NA
j_call: TRBJ2-5
d_call: TRBD2
v_call: TRBV4-1
cdr3_length: 15
cdr3_nt: TGCGCCAGCAGCCAAGGTAGCGGGGGTGGAGAGACCCAGTACTTC
cdr3_aa: CASSQGSGGGETQYF

clone_size: NA
j_call: TRBJ2-7
d_call: TRBD1
v_call: TRBV15
cdr3_length: 14
cdr3_nt: TGTGCCACCAGCAGCAGACAGGGGGCCTACGAGCAGTACTTC
cdr3_aa: CATSSRQGAYEQYF

clone_size: NA
j_call: TRBJ2-7
d_call: NA
v_call: TRBV27
cdr3_length: 14
cdr3_nt: TGTGCCAGCAGTTTACGCGGCAGGGTCGGCGAGCAGTACTTC
cdr3_aa: CASSLRGRVGEQYF